The clone carrying this T cell receptor beta chain was observed at least ten times. Its specificity is unknown. The data derive from a study of human T cells and chemical hapten exposure. There are 14 residues in the CDR3. From germline, CDR1 is DFQATT and CDR2 SNEGSKA (reference sequence). V dropped 3 bases and J dropped 2 bases, with 12 bases sitting between them. Sample time point: healthy volunteer bleed at 6 weeks. The study extracted total RNA from unfractionated whole blood. Study-level points and caveats: The number of TCRs over 1 in 1000 frequency stayed unchanged after DPC.

TCRdb reprocessed the RACE reads via MiXCR and lists one record per CDR3 protein. The table lists about 82,000 distinct CDR3 sequences, 7% to 9% of them singletons. Material for sequencing was whole blood. The chain recombines TRBV20-1 with TRBJ2-3, with D possibly TRBD2 on 5 matching bases. This sequence originates from a male donor in good health. Some clones in this sample may be carry-over from other donors' samples. The CDR3 DNA reads TGCAGTGCTAGTCTAGCAGCCGTCACAGATACGCAGTATTTT. This codes for CSASLAAVTDTQYF.